These 9 T cell receptor beta chains were all obtained from the same sample, sequenced in a study of post-analysis software for immune sequencing data. The antigens of these receptors remain unknown. Unique molecular identifiers had been added to the TCR beta cDNA libraries. TCRdb reprocessed the PCR reads via MiXCR and lists one record per CDR3 protein. The table includes a few hundred thousand distinct CDR3 sequences, 35% to 40% detected once. General observations from the study: Patients used five TRBV segments, including TRBV5-6, TRBV5-1 and TRBV20-1, more often than controls.

Material: blood. The receptors derive from a girl between 5 and 17 years old with multiple sclerosis.

V is TRBV20-1 and J is TRBJ2-5; 11 bases line up with TRBD1. The J call may be faulty, since TRBJ2-7 better matches the DNA end. The germline V gene has CDR1 DFQATT and CDR2 SNEGSKA (reference sequence). CDR3 length equals 14 residues. In DNA form, the CDR3 reads TGCAGTGCTCGGGGACAGGGGGGAAGATACGAGCAGTACTTC. Its translation is CSARGQGGRYEQYF.

A few counts support this clonotype. The chain has TRBV20-1 and TRBJ2-4; D possibly matches TRBD1 or TRBD2 (5 bases each). The CDR3 loop spans 12 amino acids. Between the trimmed V and J ends, which lost 6 bases and 5 bases, there was a span of 11 bases. CDR1 is DFQATT and CDR2 is SNEGSKA in the germline V gene (reference sequence). CDR3 in DNA: TGCAGTGCGGAATCGGGACAAAACATTCAGTACTTC. Its translation is CSAESGQNIQYF.

The chain couples TRBV7-9 to TRBJ2-4; TRBD1 aligns across 10 bases. The end of the DNA is better explained by TRBJ2-7, so the J call may be wrong. Germline CDR1 SEHNR, CDR2 FQNEAQ (reference sequence). There are 14 residues in the CDR3. The CDR3 is CASRADRGRDEQYF. CDR3 nucleotides: TGTGCCAGCAGGGCTGACAGGGGGCGAGACGAGCAGTACTTC.

In this sample, this clonotype turned up many times. The chain is built from TRBV28 and TRBJ1-5; D call uncertain. The germline CDR1 and CDR2 sequences are MDHEN and SYDVKM. The V gene lost 6 bases and the J gene lost 2 bases, with 17 bases spanning the gap. The CDR3 totals 16 residues. The CDR3 nucleotides are TGTGCCAGCAGCCGTCCGACGGGCATGGGCAATCAGCCCCAGCATTTT. Translation: CASSRPTGMGNQPQHF.

Comment on this clonotype: This sequence may be a read error, since a much larger clone differs from it by one base. The chain recombines TRBV20-1 with TRBJ2-3; TRBD2 matches 10 bases. Looked up from germline, CDR1 is DFQATT and CDR2 is SNEGSKA (reference sequence). This CDR3 has 15 residues. The CDR3 sequence: CSAKVAGGGTDAQYF. For the CDR3, the DNA is TGCAGTGCGAAGGTAGCGGGGGGAGGCACAGATGCGCAGTATTTT.

Many counts were recorded for this clonotype. The chain uses TRBV28 and TRBJ2-3; D gene uncertain. V lost 3 bases, J lost 8 bases, and 9 bases lay in between. The CDR3 is 12 amino acids. Germline V lookup: CDR1 MDHEN, CDR2 SYDVKM. CDR3 protein: CASSLKVGTQYF. The CDR3 nucleotides are TGTGCCAGCAGTTTGAAAGTGGGTACGCAGTATTTT. The whole variable domain, filled in from reference TRBV28 and TRBJ2-3, reads DVKVTQSSRYLVKRTGEKVFLECVQDMDHENMFWYRQDPGLGLRLIYFSYDVKMKEKGDIPEGYSVSREKKERFSLILESASTNQTSMYLCASSLKVGTQYFGPGTRLTVL.

This clonotype came up many times. The chain uses TRBV5-5 and TRBJ2-7, with a tentative D call TRBD2 (5 bases). Germline-derived CDR1 and CDR2 are SGHKS and YYEKEE (reference sequence). Trimming took off 0 bases at V and 5 bases at J, with 12 bases between the two ends. This CDR3 has 14 amino acids. CDR3 bases: TGTGCCAGCAGCTTGGCCGGGATGCAGCACGAGCAGTACTTC. Its translation is CASSLAGMQHEQYF.

In the case of this clonotype: A read error may explain this, as a much larger clone is one base away. V is TRBV12-3 or TRBV12-4 and J is TRBJ2-4; 12 bases are a match to TRBD1. CDR3 length: 15 residues. In nucleotides, the CDR3 is TGTGCCAGCAGTTCCGGGACAGGGGGCAAAAACATTCAGGACTTC. Amino acids: CASSSGTGGKNIQDF.

In its sample, this clonotype was seen a few times. V and J are TRBV5-1 and TRBJ2-1, with TRBD2 matching 12 bases. Germline CDR1 is SGHRS and CDR2 is YFSETQ. The CDR3 runs to 20 residues. J gave up 9 bases and V 5 bases, and 24 bases lay outside the gene matches. CDR3 in amino acids: CASSPTSGTSGGPGFGEQFF. As DNA, the CDR3 is TGCGCCAGCAGTCCAACATCAGGAACTAGCGGGGGGCCGGGGTTCGGTGAGCAGTTCTTC.